Only a few counts were recorded for the clone carrying this TCR beta chain. The data were taken from a study of T-cell memory formation after mild COVID-19. Looking at the study overall: The two donors had largely donor-specific TCR clusters.

TCRdb redid the calling of the 5' RACE reads with MiXCR, one entry per CDR3 protein. The table has more than 300,000 distinct CDR3 sequences, 14% seen once. Trimming stripped 2 bases from V and 7 bases from J, with 11 bases between. CDR3 size: 13 residues. Sequences were obtained from PBMCs or a T cell subset sorted from them (not recorded which). The chain has TRBV12-3 or TRBV12-4 and TRBJ1-2; the D is unclear. This clonotype was obtained from a man between 18 and 29 years old who had mild COVID-19 (a few samples of this study predate the infection). Cell type and time point are not known. The CDR3 coding sequence is TGTGCCAGCAGTTTAATGTGGTACGGTGGCTACACCTTC. It is translated as CASSLMWYGGYTF.